These 16 T cell receptor beta chains were all obtained from the same sample, sequenced in a study of T cells in Graves' hyperthyroidism and ophthalmopathy. Amplification of TCR beta CDR3 regions used RNA as the template. During a first-round RT-PCR of the TCR CDR3, the HTBI primer set was used. One entry per CDR3 protein, called by TCRdb with MiXCR from the multiplex PCR reads. The sample holds fewer than 450,000 distinct CDR3 sequences, roughly 15% seen once. The sample consisted of blood. Receptors were obtained from a woman aged 30 to 39 with Graves' hyperthyroidism that later progressed to Graves' ophthalmopathy.

CDR3 in DNA: TGTGCCAGCAGTGAAAGCGGGAGTGCGTCCTACAATGAGCAGTTCTTC. Encoded protein: CASSESGSASYNEQFF. J is TRBJ2-1 and V is TRBV2; 8 bases match TRBD2. V trimming: 2 bases; J trimming: 1 base; junction bases outside the gene matches: 4. The V gene's germline CDR1 is SNHLY and CDR2 FYNNEI. The CDR3 has 16 residues.

The V and J genes are TRBV7-8 and TRBJ2-2; possible D gene TRBD1, 5 bases. V lost 5 bases to trimming and J lost 2 bases, with 18 bases between them. CDR1 and CDR2 from the germline V gene are SGHVS and FQNEAQ. The CDR3 runs to 17 residues. The CDR3 DNA reads TGTGCCAGCAGCGTCCTACCGACAGAACCTAACACCGGGGAGCTGTTTTTT. The encoded protein is CASSVLPTEPNTGELFF.

This clonotype occurred many times. V and J are TRBV19 and TRBJ1-2; 10 bases are a match to TRBD1. The V gene end was trimmed by 8 bases and the J gene end by 7 bases; junction bases not matched to a gene: 10. CDR3 length equals 14 residues. Per the germline V gene, CDR1 is LNHDA and CDR2 is SQIVND (reference sequence). The CDR3 here is CASGDRGRGFGYTF. DNA for the CDR3: TGTGCCAGTGGCGACAGGGGGCGAGGTTTTGGCTACACCTTC. Supplemented by reference TRBV19 and TRBJ1-2, the full variable domain reads DGGITQSPKYLFRKEGQNVTLSCEQNLNHDAMYWYRQDPGQGLRLIYYSQIVNDFQKGDIAEGYSVSREKKESFPLTVTSAQKNPTAFYLCASGDRGRGFGYTFGSGTRLTVV.

The chain combines TRBV11-2 with TRBJ2-3; 12 bases map to TRBD2. The CDR3 runs 17 residues. The J segment lost 3 bases and the V segment lost 0 bases, leaving 4 bases of the junction unmatched. The germline gives CDR1 SGHAT, CDR2 FQNNGV. Here the CDR3 DNA reads TGTGCCAGCAGCTTAGATCTCGGACTAGCGGGAACAGATACGCAGTATTTT. Amino acids: CASSLDLGLAGTDTQYF.

The V gene is TRBV19, the J gene TRBJ1-5; tentative D call: TRBD1 (6 bases). Germline V gene data show CDR1 as LNHDA and CDR2 as SQIVND (reference sequence). With 4 bases removed from V and 4 bases from J, the gap between germline ends came to 14 bases. The CDR3 spans 15 residues. This CDR3 reads CASSTPGAGNQPQHF. The CDR3 coding sequence is TGTGCCAGTAGTACCCCGGGGGCCGGGAATCAGCCCCAGCATTTT.

In this sample, this clonotype turned up a few times. It may be a read error: a sequence one base away is much more abundant. This sequence joins TRBV20-1 and TRBJ2-1, with D tentatively TRBD1 or TRBD2 (5 bases each). The germline gives CDR1 DFQATT, CDR2 SNEGSKA (reference sequence). The CDR3 is 17 amino acids. V was clipped by 0 bases and J by 8 bases, with 23 bases between them. The CDR3 region has the DNA TGCAGTGCTAGAGATCTTCGGCCGGGACCAGCTGGATATGAGCAGTTCTTC. Translating gives CSARDLRPGPAGYEQFF.

This clonotype was detected many times. The chain links TRBV10-2 to TRBJ1-1, with 9 bases identical to TRBD1. CDR1 and CDR2 (germline): WSHSY, SAAADI. V dropped 6 bases and J dropped 4; count of bases not matched to a gene: 12. The CDR3 extends over 16 amino acids. The CDR3 protein is CASRKRVQGAGTEAFF. The CDR3 DNA follows: TGCGCCAGCAGAAAGAGGGTACAGGGGGCAGGCACTGAAGCTTTCTTT.

This chain uses TRBV13 with TRBJ1-3, with D possibly TRBD1 on 5 matching bases. V lost 4 bases, J lost 0 bases, and 10 bases lay in between. Per the germline V gene, CDR1 is PRHDT and CDR2 is FYEKMQ (reference sequence). The CDR3 contains 15 residues. CDR3 bases: TGTGCCAGCAGCTCTAGACAGTCCTCTGGAAACACCATATATTTT. The encoded protein is CASSSRQSSGNTIYF.

This clonotype occurred many times. The chain is built from TRBV2 and TRBJ2-7; 7 positions agree with TRBD2. Per the germline V gene, CDR1 is SNHLY and CDR2 is FYNNEI. V lost 10 bases to trimming and J lost 3 bases; unmatched junction nucleotides: 9. This CDR3 has 13 residues. The CDR3 is CATSIGDYYEQYF. The CDR3 DNA is TGTGCCACCTCAATAGGGGACTACTACGAGCAGTACTTC.

In this sample, this clonotype turned up a few times. DNA of the CDR3: TGTGCCAGCAGCTGGCCCGGGACAGGGTTGAAACCCTACGAGCAGTACTTC. Its protein product is CASSWPGTGLKPYEQYF. The rearrangement joins TRBV7-2 to TRBJ2-7; 9 positions match TRBD1. CDR1 and CDR2 from the germline V gene are SGHTA and FQGNSA. V lost 4 bases and J lost 2; bases outside the gene matches: 12. This CDR3 region has 17 residues.

This clonotype came up a few times. The chain recombines TRBV20-1 with TRBJ1-2, with a possible D match to TRBD1 (5 bases). Germline V lookup: CDR1 DFQATT, CDR2 SNEGSKA (reference sequence). The CDR3 contains 12 residues. V lost 0 bases and J 8 bases, leaving 10 bases between the germline ends. The CDR3 DNA is TGCAGTGCTAGAGACAGGGAGAAGGGCTACACCTTC. Translated, it gives CSARDREKGYTF.

This clonotype was detected many times. The chain carries TRBV6-1 and TRBJ2-7; 10 positions match TRBD1. V was pared by 9 bases and J by 3 bases, with 5 bases of the junction left unmatched. Germline CDR1 MNHNS, CDR2 SASEGT. The CDR3 has 13 amino acids. The CDR3: CASKWTGGYEQYF. CDR3 coding DNA: TGTGCCAGTAAATGGACAGGGGGCTACGAGCAGTACTTC.

V gene TRBV6-4 combines with J gene TRBJ2-1; 7 positions match TRBD1. The CDR3 has 15 residues. The trim removed 2 bases at V and 0 bases at J, leaving 1 base unmatched. Germline CDR1 is MRHNA and CDR2 is SNTAGT. The CDR3 DNA sequence: TGTGCCAGCAGTGACCGACAGGGCTCCTACAATGAGCAGTTCTTC. It translates to CASSDRQGSYNEQFF.

This clonotype was seen at least ten times. The chain couples TRBV19 to TRBJ2-7; TRBD2 is a possible D gene (5 bases). The CDR3 length is 12 residues. V shed 6 bases and J shed 6 bases, with 12 bases lying between them. CDR1 and CDR2 (germline): LNHDA, SQIVND (reference sequence). The DNA of the CDR3 is TGTGCCAGTAGCCTAGCAATGGGCGAGCAGTACTTC. Translation: CASSLAMGEQYF.

This clonotype was picked up a small number of times. The rearrangement joins TRBV7-9 to TRBJ2-2; possible D gene TRBD1, 6 bases. This CDR3 spans 14 amino acids. Germline V CDR1 and CDR2: SEHNR, FQNEAQ (reference sequence). The ends were cut back, 2 bases at V and 3 bases at J, with 7 bases in the middle. CDR3 loop: CASSLWTDTGELFF. The CDR3 DNA sequence: TGTGCCAGCAGCTTATGGACAGACACCGGGGAGCTGTTTTTT.

The chain joins TRBV29-1 to TRBJ2-7; possibly TRBD1 for D (6 bases). V lost 5 bases, J lost 5 bases, and 16 bases lay in between. The CDR3 runs 13 residues. Germline CDR1 and CDR2: SQVTM and ANQGSEA. The DNA of the CDR3 is TGCAGCGTTTCACAGGGCATGTTGGACGAGCAGTACTTC. It specifies CSVSQGMLDEQYF.